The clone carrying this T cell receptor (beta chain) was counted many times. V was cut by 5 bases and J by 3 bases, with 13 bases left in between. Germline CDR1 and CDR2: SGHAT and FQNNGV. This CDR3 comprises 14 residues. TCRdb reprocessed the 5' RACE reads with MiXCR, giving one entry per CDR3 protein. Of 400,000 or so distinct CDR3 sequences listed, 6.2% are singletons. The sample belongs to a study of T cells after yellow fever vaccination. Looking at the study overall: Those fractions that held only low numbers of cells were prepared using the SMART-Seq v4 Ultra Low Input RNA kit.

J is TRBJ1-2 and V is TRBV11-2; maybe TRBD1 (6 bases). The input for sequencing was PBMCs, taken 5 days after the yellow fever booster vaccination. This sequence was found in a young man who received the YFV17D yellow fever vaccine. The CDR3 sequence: CASSGYREYYGYTF. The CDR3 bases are TGTGCCAGCAGCGGCTACAGGGAGTACTATGGCTACACCTTC.